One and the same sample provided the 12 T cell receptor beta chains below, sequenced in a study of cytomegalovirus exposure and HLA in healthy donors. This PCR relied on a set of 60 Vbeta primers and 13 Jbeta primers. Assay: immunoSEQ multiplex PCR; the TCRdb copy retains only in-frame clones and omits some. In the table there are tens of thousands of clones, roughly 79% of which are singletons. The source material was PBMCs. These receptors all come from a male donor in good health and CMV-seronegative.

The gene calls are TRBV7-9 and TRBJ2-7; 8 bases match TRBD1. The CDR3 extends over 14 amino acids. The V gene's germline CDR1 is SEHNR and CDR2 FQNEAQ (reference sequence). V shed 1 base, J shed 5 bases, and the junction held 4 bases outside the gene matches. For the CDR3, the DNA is TGTGCCAGCAGCTTAGGGGCAGGGGGCAACGAGCAGTACTTC. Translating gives CASSLGAGGNEQYF.

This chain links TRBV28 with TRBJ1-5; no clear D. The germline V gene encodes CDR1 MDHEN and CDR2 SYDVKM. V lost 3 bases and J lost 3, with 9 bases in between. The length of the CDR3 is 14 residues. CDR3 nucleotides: TGTGCCAGCAGTTTTGGGCAGGTCAATCAGCCCCAGCATTTT. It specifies CASSFGQVNQPQHF. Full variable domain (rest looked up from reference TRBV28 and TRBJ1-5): DVKVTQSSRYLVKRTGEKVFLECVQDMDHENMFWYRQDPGLGLRLIYFSYDVKMKEKGDIPEGYSVSREKKERFSLILESASTNQTSMYLCASSFGQVNQPQHFGDGTRLSIL.

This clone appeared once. The CDR3 DNA reads as TGTGCCAGCAGCACTACTAGCGGGGGAGGCAACGAGCAGTACTTC. This codes for CASSTTSGGGNEQYF. The rearrangement joins TRBV11-2 to TRBJ2-7; 11 positions agree with TRBD2. Germline assignment: CDR1 SGHAT and CDR2 FQNNGV. V lost 5 bases, J lost 5 bases, and 8 bases stayed unmatched. The CDR3 is 15 amino acids.

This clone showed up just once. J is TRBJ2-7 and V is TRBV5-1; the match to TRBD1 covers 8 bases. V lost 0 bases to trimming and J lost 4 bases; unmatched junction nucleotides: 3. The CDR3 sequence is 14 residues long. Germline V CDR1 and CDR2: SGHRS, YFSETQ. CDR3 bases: TGCGCCAGCAGCTTGGTAACAGGGGGTTACGAGCAGTACTTC. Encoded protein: CASSLVTGGYEQYF.

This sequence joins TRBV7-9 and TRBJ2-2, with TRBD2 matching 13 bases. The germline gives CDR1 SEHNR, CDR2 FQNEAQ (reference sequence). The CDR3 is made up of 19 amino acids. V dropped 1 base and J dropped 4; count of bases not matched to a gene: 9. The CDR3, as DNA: TGTGCCAGCAGCTTAGTAGGACTAGCGGGAGTTGGAGGCACCGGGGAGCTGTTTTTT. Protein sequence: CASSLVGLAGVGGTGELFF. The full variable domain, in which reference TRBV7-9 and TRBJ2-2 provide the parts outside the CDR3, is DTGVSQNPRHKITKRGQNVTFRCDPISEHNRLYWYRQTLGQGPEFLTYFQNEAQLEKSRLLSDRFSAERPKGSFSTLEIQRTEQGDSAMYLCASSLVGLAGVGGTGELFFGEGSRLTVL.

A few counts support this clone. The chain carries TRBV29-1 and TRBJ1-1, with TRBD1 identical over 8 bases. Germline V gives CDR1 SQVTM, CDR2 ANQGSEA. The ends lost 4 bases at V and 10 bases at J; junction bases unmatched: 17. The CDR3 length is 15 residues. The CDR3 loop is CSVARDRPLYSGAFF. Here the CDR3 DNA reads TGCAGCGTTGCCCGGGACAGGCCCCTGTATAGTGGAGCTTTCTTT.

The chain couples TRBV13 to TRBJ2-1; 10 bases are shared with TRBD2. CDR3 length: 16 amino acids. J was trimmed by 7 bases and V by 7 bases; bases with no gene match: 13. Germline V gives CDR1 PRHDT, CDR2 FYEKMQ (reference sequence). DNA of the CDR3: TGTGCCAGCACTCTGGGCGATAAGCGGGAGGGGAATGAGCAGTTCTTC. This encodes CASTLGDKREGNEQFF.

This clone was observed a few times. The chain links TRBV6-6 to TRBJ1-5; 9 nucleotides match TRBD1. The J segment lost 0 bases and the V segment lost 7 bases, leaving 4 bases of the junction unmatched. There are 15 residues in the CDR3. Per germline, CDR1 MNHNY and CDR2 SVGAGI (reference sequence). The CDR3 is CASIDRGYSNQPQHF. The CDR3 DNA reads TGTGCCAGCATTGACAGGGGGTATAGCAATCAGCCCCAGCATTTT.

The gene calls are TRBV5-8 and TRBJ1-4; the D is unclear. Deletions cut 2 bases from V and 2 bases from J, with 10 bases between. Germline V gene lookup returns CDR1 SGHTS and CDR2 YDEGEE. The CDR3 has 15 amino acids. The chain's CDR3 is CASSFPAVTNEKLFF. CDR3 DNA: TGTGCCAGCAGCTTTCCCGCAGTTACTAATGAAAAACTGTTTTTT.

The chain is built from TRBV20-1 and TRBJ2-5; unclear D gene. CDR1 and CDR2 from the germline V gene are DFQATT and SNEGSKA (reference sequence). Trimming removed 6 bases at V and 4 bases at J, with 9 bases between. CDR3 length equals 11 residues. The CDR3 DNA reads TGCAGTGCCTTAGAGTCAGAGACCCAGTACTTC. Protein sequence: CSALESETQYF.

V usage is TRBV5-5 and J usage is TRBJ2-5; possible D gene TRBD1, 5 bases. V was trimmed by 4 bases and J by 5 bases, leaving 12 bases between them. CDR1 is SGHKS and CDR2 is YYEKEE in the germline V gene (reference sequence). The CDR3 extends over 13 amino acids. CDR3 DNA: TGTGCCAGCAGCCGACAGACCGAGGAGACCCAGTACTTC. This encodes CASSRQTEETQYF. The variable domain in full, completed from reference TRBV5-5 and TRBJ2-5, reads DAGVTQSPTHLIKTRGQQVTLRCSPISGHKSVSWYQQVLGQGPQFIFQYYEKEERGRGNFPDRFSARQFPNYSSELNVNALLLGDSALYLCASSRQTEETQYFGPGTRLLVL.

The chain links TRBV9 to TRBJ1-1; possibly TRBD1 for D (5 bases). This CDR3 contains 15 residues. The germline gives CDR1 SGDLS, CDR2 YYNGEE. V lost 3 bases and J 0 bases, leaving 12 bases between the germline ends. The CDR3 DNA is TGTGCCAGCAGCGACCGCCGGGGGATGAACACTGAAGCTTTCTTT. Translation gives CASSDRRGMNTEAFF. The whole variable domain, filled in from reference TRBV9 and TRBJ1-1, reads DSGVTQTPKHLITATGQRVTLRCSPRSGDLSVYWYQQSLDQGLQFLIQYYNGEERAKGNILERFSAQQFPDLHSELNLSSLELGDSALYFCASSDRRGMNTEAFFGQGTRLTVV.